This TCR beta chain was observed in a study of CD4 and CD8 cells across lung adenocarcinoma regions. About this clonotype: Mismatch with germline at one junction end may stem from a read error.

The CDR3 is 15 residues long. Looked up from germline, CDR1 is SGHTA and CDR2 is FQGNSA. TCRdb processed the PCR reads anew with MiXCR; each CDR3 protein has one entry. The table has about 23,000 distinct CDR3 sequences, roughly half seen once. The chain joins TRBV7-2 to TRBJ2-3, with D possibly TRBD2 on 5 matching bases. The sequenced sample consisted of CD4+ T cells from the center of a lung tumor. This receptor was taken from a male donor with lung adenocarcinoma. The CD4 and CD8 labels of this study may be unreliable. The CDR3 loop reads CSSSLGLGGGDTQYF. In DNA, the CDR3 is TGTTCCAGCAGCTTAGGGCTCGGTGGAGGAGATACGCAGTATTTT.